This T cell receptor beta chain was captured in a study of T cells after yellow fever vaccination. MiXCR, run by TCRdb on the 5' RACE reads, gives a single entry per CDR3 protein. This table holds about 580,000 distinct CDR3 sequences, about 15% found once. The CDR3 length is 18 residues. The germline V and J ends were trimmed by 0 bases and 8 bases, with 22 bases remaining between them. The germline gives CDR1 SGHAT, CDR2 FQNNGV. General study results and limits: From the bulk population, abundant clonotypes could contaminate and appear within FACS-sorted repertoires. Researchers noted that a small share of clonotypes showed up in both CD4 and CD8 compartments. Most clones from primary vaccination were detected again post-booster (approximately 96% CD4, roughly 90% CD8). Faster peaking, at day 5 versus 15, marked a secondary response that was weaker.

This clonotype was seen a handful of times. The target antigen is unknown. V is TRBV11-2 and J is TRBJ2-2, with D maybe TRBD1 (6 bases). Sequences were derived from PBMCs, sampled 5 to 6 days after the first yellow fever vaccination. The sequence came from a man between 18 and 29 years old who received the YFV17D yellow fever vaccine. CDR3 bases: TGTGCCAGCAGCTTAGATCGAGGGGGACGCACCCACCTAGGGGAGCTGTTTTTT. Translating it yields CASSLDRGGRTHLGELFF.